The entry that follows covers one T cell receptor (beta chain) sequence. Ten or more counts support this clonotype. Its antigen remains undetermined. Base qualities are not at hand, and no much larger clone is one base apart. The germline V gene encodes CDR1 MNHEY and CDR2 SVGEGT. The trim is 1 base for V and 0 bases for J, with a gap of 6 bases between the germline ends. The cysteine opens and the phenylalanine closes a CDR3 of 14 amino acids. Only the CDR3 part of the read is kept: 42 bases, read in frame from the first base. The record originates from a study of T cells in Graves' hyperthyroidism and ophthalmopathy (dated by TCRdb to the late 2010s). About the investigation overall: Peripheral blood samples were taken at initial diagnosis, before any treatment was given. A discovery cohort of roughly 100 patients, about 44 with Graves' ophthalmopathy and about 58 with stable Graves' hyperthyroidism, was used to find distinguishing TCR V-J signatures. Prospective prediction of ophthalmopathy was tested in an independent validation cohort of some 19 hyperthyroidism patients and some 17 patients who later progressed to ophthalmopathy. The roughly 91 discovery patients were randomly divided into training and test sets at a 7:3 ratio. In addition, the study compared T-cell repertoires in thyroid tissue and in blood from roughly six Graves' hyperthyroidism patients. Following sampling, methimazole starting at 30 mg daily was given to hyperthyroidism patients, and high-dose intravenous methylprednisolone was given to ophthalmopathy patients. According to the paper, TCR Vbeta CDR3 sequencing was carried out on roughly 130 peripheral blood samples, which came from 40 to 45 ophthalmopathy, approximately 72 hyperthyroidism and roughly 17 progressor patients. Beyond this particular receptor, the publication reports: No statistical method was used to fix the sample size in advance, and group allocation was not hidden from the investigators. In validation, progression to ophthalmopathy was predicted by the model with more than 65% sensitivity and roughly 76% specificity, a median of about 6 months before onset. Ophthalmopathy was separated from stable hyperthyroidism by a 13 V-J signature model, with 87.88% sensitivity and 81% to 83% specificity obtained in cross-validation and 80%/75% obtained in testing. Most expanded thyroid clonotypes (frequency above 0.001) were also detected in blood, a finding suggesting that blood repertoires may reflect thyroid immune responses.

Hyperthyroidism patients were newly diagnosed, with disease duration under 2 months, and aged 18 to 65 years. Exclusion was applied to patients with uncontrolled infections, other autoimmune diseases, pregnancy or lactation. Diagnoses were based on clinical symptoms, serum thyroxine and TRAb, thyroid ultrasound and orbital computed tomography. For progressor patients, blood was drawn at the first diagnosis of hyperthyroidism, before any ophthalmopathy symptoms had appeared. PBMCs were isolated from about 9 ml of fresh peripheral blood by Ficoll-Paque density gradient centrifugation. Progressor patients were first diagnosed with Graves' hyperthyroidism and then developed ophthalmopathy during follow-up. Total RNA was extracted with Trizol reagent, and quality was checked on an Agilent 2100 Bioanalyzer. TCR beta CDR3 regions were amplified from RNA transcripts. A first-round RT-PCR of the TCR CDR3 used the HTBI primer set with the Qiagen OneStep RT-PCR kit. Libraries were constructed in a second round of multiplex PCR, after which size selection and purification were performed. The libraries were sequenced on an Illumina HiSeq2000 using paired-end 100 bp reads. The authors' analysis ran thus. SOAPnuke was used to process the raw data, removing reads that contained adapters or uncalled bases, had a mean Phred below 15, or lacked an exact match to the constant primer or identifier. High-quality paired reads were merged using COPE v1.2.5, and each unique nucleotide sequence was defined as a clonotype. MiTCR v1.1 was used to align the clonotypes against IMGT TRBV, TRBD and TRBJ reference segments. The analysis was restricted to V-J combinations with a frequency above 0.0001, which together covered 99.2% of the repertoires. The TCS score was defined as the ratio of F50 (clonal expansion) to E x V (chaos), calculated using BLOSUM62-based TCRdist between CDR3 peptides within each V-J. Welch's t-statistics and random forest reduced fewer than 600 V-J features to 13, which were used in a naive Bayes classifier (R e1071). TCRdb redid the processing of the public reads, applying fastp at Q25 and MiXCR, and retained in-frame beta chains. Rows matching on CDR3 protein sequence are summarized as one entry with the most common DNA and genes. The V and J calls, along with clone size, are taken from TCRdb and not from the paper's own processing. A total of fewer than 450,000 distinct CDR3 sequences appear in this sample, 15% to 20% of them only once. In total, the top ten clones hold about a third of the sample.

The receptor was isolated from a young woman with Graves' hyperthyroidism that later progressed to Graves' ophthalmopathy. The specimen was blood. The rearrangement combines TRBV6-2 or TRBV6-3 with TRBJ1-1; the D gene cannot be named for sure. CDR3 reads: CASSYWSVNTEAFF. The base sequence is TGTGCCAGCAGTTACTGGTCAGTGAACACTGAAGCTTTCTTT.